The 25 T cell receptor beta chains below all came from one sample that was sequenced in a study of human T cells and chemical hapten exposure. Noted time point: patch test 1, 2 weeks after DPC sensitization. Documented treatment: therapeutic diphenylcyclopropenone sensitization with weekly scalp DPC. TCRdb processed the RACE reads anew with MiXCR; each CDR3 protein has one entry. The table has 180,000 or so distinct CDR3 sequences, approximately 20% seen once. Sequenced here: whole blood, sampled in connection with sensitization to the hapten diphenylcyclopropenone (DPC). These receptors all come from a woman aged 50 to 60 with alopecia areata. Some clones in this sample may be carry-over from other donors' samples.

The J gene is TRBJ1-2, the V gene TRBV2, with D maybe TRBD1 (5 bases). Germline V gene data show CDR1 as SNHLY and CDR2 as FYNNEI. The CDR3 extends over 14 amino acids. V lost 7 bases and J lost 7, with 19 bases in between. The CDR3 is CASTLEEAGIGYTF. The CDR3 bases are TGTGCCAGCACCCTTGAAGAGGCAGGGATTGGCTACACCTTC.

A few counts support this clonotype. The junction departs from germline at one end; a sequencing error may be responsible. The gene calls are TRBV7-7 and TRBJ2-1; no reliable D call. The CDR3 has 14 residues. From germline, CDR1 is SSHAT and CDR2 FNYEAQ (reference sequence). The CDR3 nucleotides are TGTGCTAGCAGCCCGTATCCTAGATACAATGAGCAGTTCTTC. Translating gives CASSPYPRYNEQFF.

The genes are TRBV29-1 and TRBJ1-1; D gene unclear. In germline, CDR1 is SQVTM, CDR2 ANQGSEA. V lost 3 bases and J 6 bases, leaving 17 bases between the germline ends. The CDR3 runs to 14 residues. The CDR3: CSVDITDPGAEAFF. DNA of the CDR3: TGCAGCGTTGACATCACGGACCCTGGGGCTGAAGCTTTCTTT.

The chain links TRBV28 to TRBJ1-3; 8 bases match TRBD1. This CDR3 is built from 15 residues. Germline V gene data show CDR1 as MDHEN and CDR2 as SYDVKM. The V segment lost 3 bases and the J segment 4 bases; nucleotides outside the gene matches: 5. Here the CDR3 reads CASSLSGTGGNTIYF. The CDR3 nucleotides are TGTGCCAGCAGTTTGTCGGGGACAGGAGGAAACACCATATATTTT.

The chain recombines TRBV6-1 with TRBJ2-1; 10 bases agree with TRBD1. The V gene end was trimmed by 1 base and the J gene end by 15 bases; junction bases not matched to a gene: 3. CDR1 is MNHNS and CDR2 is SASEGT in the germline V gene. The CDR3 spans 12 residues. CDR3 sequence reads: CASSEGDRGPFF. The DNA of the CDR3 is TGTGCCAGCAGTGAAGGGGACAGGGGACCGTTCTTC.

This clonotype has more than one count but fewer than ten. V usage is TRBV29-1 and J usage is TRBJ2-6; D ambiguous. The V gene's germline CDR1 is SQVTM and CDR2 ANQGSEA. The CDR3 consists of 13 residues. V dropped 7 bases and J dropped 0 bases, with 7 bases sitting between them. CDR3 in amino acids: CSGRNSGANVLTF. The CDR3 nucleotides read TGCAGCGGGAGAAACTCTGGGGCCAACGTCCTGACTTTC.

This clonotype was counted at least ten times. V usage is TRBV20-1 and J usage is TRBJ1-1; a possible D gene is TRBD1 (5 bases). V lost 0 bases to trimming and J lost 5 bases, with 13 bases between them. Germline V CDR1 and CDR2: DFQATT, SNEGSKA (reference sequence). This CDR3 has 14 residues. The CDR3 region has the DNA TGCAGTGCTAGAGATAGCAGGGTCCCGACTGAAGCTTTCTTT. Its protein product is CSARDSRVPTEAFF.

This clonotype turned up a few times. This chain connects TRBV7-9 to TRBJ2-1; D may be TRBD1 (5 bases). The length of the CDR3 is 15 residues. The V and J ends lost 5 bases and 3 bases respectively, with 14 bases between them. Germline V gene lookup returns CDR1 SEHNR and CDR2 FQNEAQ (reference sequence). CDR3 loop: CASSHRDRYYNEQFF. The CDR3 coding sequence is TGTGCCAGCAGCCATCGCGACAGATACTACAATGAGCAGTTCTTC. Full variable domain (missing parts from reference TRBV7-9 and TRBJ2-1): DTGVSQNPRHKITKRGQNVTFRCDPISEHNRLYWYRQTLGQGPEFLTYFQNEAQLEKSRLLSDRFSAERPKGSFSTLEIQRTEQGDSAMYLCASSHRDRYYNEQFFGPGTRLTVL.

This sequence joins TRBV7-9 and TRBJ2-2; D call uncertain. Germline CDR1 and CDR2: SEHNR and FQNEAQ (reference sequence). V was cut by 2 bases and J by 4 bases, with 14 bases left in between. This CDR3 is 16 amino acids long. DNA of the CDR3: TGTGCCAGCAGCTTATTGGCGGCGACCCCCACCGGGGAGCTGTTTTTT. Translation: CASSLLAATPTGELFF.

This clonotype was recorded a few times. The chain has TRBV20-1 and TRBJ1-1; D possibly corresponds to TRBD1 (5 bases). Trimming removed 3 bases at V and 4 bases at J, with 18 bases between. CDR3 size: 15 residues. CDR1 and CDR2 from the germline V gene are DFQATT and SNEGSKA (reference sequence). The CDR3 nucleotides are TGCAGTGCTAGCCCTCTAAGTAGGGGAGGCACTGAAGCTTTCTTT. Protein sequence: CSASPLSRGGTEAFF.

This clonotype was seen a few times. This rearrangement joins TRBV29-1 to TRBJ2-2; D is possibly TRBD2 (5 bases). Trimming removed 3 bases at V and 0 bases at J, with 5 bases between. CDR1 and CDR2 (germline): SQVTM, ANQGSEA. This CDR3 is built from 13 residues. The CDR3 sequence: CSVERANTGELFF. CDR3 in DNA: TGCAGCGTTGAGAGGGCGAACACCGGGGAGCTGTTTTTT.

The chain recombines TRBV20-1 with TRBJ2-7; 7 bases line up with TRBD2. Germline V gene data show CDR1 as DFQATT and CDR2 as SNEGSKA (reference sequence). V shed 1 base and J 4 bases; nucleotides not matched to a gene: 7. CDR3 length: 14 amino acids. The CDR3, as DNA: TGCAGTGCTAGAGTCGCGGGAGTATCGTACGAGCAGTACTTC. Translated: CSARVAGVSYEQYF.

The rearrangement uses TRBV3-1 and TRBJ2-1; D perhaps matches TRBD2 (5 bases). Germline V gene lookup returns CDR1 LGHDT and CDR2 YNNKEL (reference sequence). The CDR3 runs to 15 residues. Trimming removed 4 bases at V and 7 bases at J, with 17 bases between. DNA of the CDR3: TGTGCCAGCAGCCCCCGGGCCTCCGGGGTTAATGAGCAGTTCTTC. Amino acid sequence: CASSPRASGVNEQFF.

V is TRBV7-2 and J is TRBJ2-7; D might be TRBD2 (6 bases). V shed 0 bases and J shed 7 bases, with 16 bases lying between them. The germline gives CDR1 SGHTA, CDR2 FQGNSA. CDR3 size: 15 residues. The CDR3 sequence: CASSLAGSRGREQYF. DNA of the CDR3: TGTGCCAGCAGCTTAGCAGGCTCGCGGGGTAGGGAGCAGTACTTC. The full variable domain, its missing parts supplied by reference TRBV7-2 and TRBJ2-7, is GAGVSQSPSNKVTEKGKDVELRCDPISGHTALYWYRQSLGQGLEFLIYFQGNSAPDKSGLPSDRFSAERTGGSVSTLTIQRTQQEDSAVYLCASSLAGSRGREQYFGPGTRLTVT.

The sample holds one count of this clonotype. CDR3 nucleotide sequence: TGTGCCAGCAGTCCCGGACAGGGGGGCTACGAGCAGTACTTC. Amino acids: CASSPGQGGYEQYF. The chain couples TRBV27 to TRBJ2-7, with 10 bases that match TRBD1. The length of the CDR3 is 14 residues. The junction had 4 bases not matched to a gene; V was cut back by 5 bases and J by 3 bases. Per germline, CDR1 MNHEY and CDR2 SMNVEV (reference sequence).

The chain combines TRBV14 with TRBJ2-1; 9 nucleotides line up with TRBD2. Germline V lookup: CDR1 SGHDN, CDR2 FVKESK. The CDR3 sequence is 15 residues long. Trimming cost V 2 bases and J 5 bases; bases outside gene matches: 4. The CDR3 reads CASSQLSSGNNEQFF. CDR3 DNA: TGTGCCAGCAGCCAATTGTCTAGCGGGAACAATGAGCAGTTCTTC.

This clonotype has just a few counts. The J gene is TRBJ1-2, the V gene TRBV19; perhaps TRBD1 as D (5 bases). The CDR3 sequence is 15 residues long. Trimming took 5 bases from V and 4 from J, leaving 17 bases between them. Germline CDR1 and CDR2: LNHDA and SQIVND (reference sequence). The CDR3 DNA reads TGTGCCAGTAGTCCCCAGGTGGGACTCAGCTATGGCTACACCTTC. This codes for CASSPQVGLSYGYTF.

V usage is TRBV7-6 and J usage is TRBJ2-5, with 7 bases fitting TRBD1. Germline assignment: CDR1 SGHVS and CDR2 FNYEAQ. V was pared by 1 base and J by 7 bases, with 15 bases of the junction left unmatched. This CDR3 comprises 17 residues. The CDR3 spells CASSLGRQGGTKWTQYF. The CDR3 DNA is TGTGCCAGCAGCTTAGGGCGACAGGGCGGCACAAAGTGGACCCAGTACTTC.

In this sample, this clonotype turned up a few times. The V and J genes are TRBV7-3 and TRBJ2-1; 8 nucleotides align to TRBD2. Trimming cost V 5 bases and J 2 bases; bases outside gene matches: 5. Germline CDR1 SGHTA, CDR2 FQGTGA. CDR3 size: 15 residues. CDR3 DNA: TGTGCCAGCAGCCCGGGGGGGCAGGCCTACAATGAGCAGTTCTTC. The encoded protein is CASSPGGQAYNEQFF.

V and J are TRBV19 and TRBJ1-4, with 7 bases lining up with TRBD1. The V gene's germline CDR1 is LNHDA and CDR2 SQIVND (reference sequence). This CDR3 is built from 17 residues. J was trimmed by 5 bases and V by 6 bases; bases with no gene match: 15. DNA for the CDR3: TGTGCCAGTAGCCTTCATGCGACAGGGACGCGAAATGAAAAACTGTTTTTT. Amino acid sequence: CASSLHATGTRNEKLFF.

This sequence joins TRBV20-1 and TRBJ2-1, with 7 bases that match TRBD2. CDR3 length: 15 residues. Germline CDR1 is DFQATT and CDR2 is SNEGSKA (reference sequence). The V gene end was trimmed by 6 bases and the J gene end by 3 bases; junction bases not matched to a gene: 11. CDR3 nucleotide sequence: TGCAGTGCGTTGGGGACTATGGCGGACTACAATGAGCAGTTCTTC. Residues: CSALGTMADYNEQFF.

This clonotype was counted at least ten times. The rearrangement links TRBV20-1 to TRBJ2-2, with D uncertain. Germline loops: CDR1 DFQATT, CDR2 SNEGSKA (reference sequence). The CDR3 contains 12 residues. The V end lost 3 bases, the J end lost 5 bases, and 7 bases lay between the germline ends. CDR3 loop: CSASLGTGELFF. DNA for the CDR3: TGCAGTGCTAGTTTGGGGACCGGGGAGCTGTTTTTT.

This clonotype was seen a few times. The chain joins TRBV29-1 to TRBJ2-1, with D perhaps being TRBD1 or TRBD2 (5 bases each). The germline gives CDR1 SQVTM, CDR2 ANQGSEA. Trimming left V 5 bases short and J 5 bases short, with 16 bases between. There are 14 residues in the CDR3. The CDR3 spells CSVRYGGSDNEQFF. In DNA form, the CDR3 reads TGCAGCGTTCGATATGGGGGATCGGACAATGAGCAGTTCTTC.

This chain uses TRBV7-3 with TRBJ2-1; possibly TRBD2 for D (5 bases). The CDR3 is 20 amino acids. Trimming removed 4 bases from V and 4 bases from J, with 29 bases in between. CDR1 is SGHTA, CDR2 FQGTGA, per germline. CDR3 sequence: CASSSPFFPRTLHGYNEQFF. CDR3 DNA sequence: TGTGCCAGCAGCTCTCCGTTTTTTCCGCGGACTCTACATGGGTACAATGAGCAGTTCTTC.

The CDR3 here is CAISDPKGPSTDTQYF. The CDR3 nucleotides are TGTGCCATCAGTGACCCGAAGGGTCCAAGCACAGATACGCAGTATTTT. The chain joins TRBV10-3 to TRBJ2-3; D is unresolved. CDR1 and CDR2 (germline): ENHRY, SYGVKD. The length of the CDR3 is 16 residues. V lost 3 bases and J 0 bases, leaving 13 bases between the germline ends.